The text below deals with one T cell receptor (beta chain). The data belong to a study of blood T cell repertoires in COVID-19. Study-wide background: Sites in the United States, Italy and Spain provided acute and convalescent COVID-19 samples. Sample material is recorded as cDNA or gDNA derived from T cells, B-cell-depleted T cells, or PBMCs.

The CDR3 runs to 13 residues. Germline-derived CDR1 and CDR2 are SGHAT and FQNNGV. V lost 5 bases and J lost 9; bases outside the gene matches: 2. Produced via immunoSEQ multiplex PCR; TCRdb's table is partial and in-frame only. The data contain some 89,000 clones, approximately 89% of them singletons. This sequence joins TRBV11-2 and TRBJ1-6, with 9 bases fitting TRBD1. This TCR derives from a man between 50 and 59 years old with acute or convalescent COVID-19. Sequenced: peripheral blood. DNA for the CDR3: TGTGCCAGCAGCCGGGACAGGGCTTCACCCCTCCACTTT. Protein: CASSRDRASPLHF.